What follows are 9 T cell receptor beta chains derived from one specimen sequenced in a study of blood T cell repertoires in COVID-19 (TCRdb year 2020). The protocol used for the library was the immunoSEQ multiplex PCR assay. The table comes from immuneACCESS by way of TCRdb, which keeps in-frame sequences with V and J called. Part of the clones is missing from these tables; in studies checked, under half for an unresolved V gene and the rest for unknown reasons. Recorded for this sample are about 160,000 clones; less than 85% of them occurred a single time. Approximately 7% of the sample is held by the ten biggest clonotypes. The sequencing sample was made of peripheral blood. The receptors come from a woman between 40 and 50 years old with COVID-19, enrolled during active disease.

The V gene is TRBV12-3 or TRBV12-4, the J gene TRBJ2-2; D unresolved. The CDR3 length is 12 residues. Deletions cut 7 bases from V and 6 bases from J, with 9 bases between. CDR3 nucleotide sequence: TGTGCCAGCACCTTTTGGCCCGGGGAGCTGTTTTTT. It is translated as CASTFWPGELFF.

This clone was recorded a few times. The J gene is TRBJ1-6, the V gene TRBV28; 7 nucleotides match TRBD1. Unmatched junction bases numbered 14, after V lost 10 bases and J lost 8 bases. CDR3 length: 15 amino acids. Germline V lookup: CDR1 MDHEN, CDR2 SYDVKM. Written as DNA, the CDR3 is TGTGCCACCCAACTACCGGGACAGACTCATTCACCCCTCCACTTT. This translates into CATQLPGQTHSPLHF.

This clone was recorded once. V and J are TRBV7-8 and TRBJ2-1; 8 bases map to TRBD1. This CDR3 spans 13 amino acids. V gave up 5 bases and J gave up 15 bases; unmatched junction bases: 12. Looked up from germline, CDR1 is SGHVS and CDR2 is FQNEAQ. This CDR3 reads CASSADGQGGTFF. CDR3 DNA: TGTGCCAGCAGCGCAGACGGACAGGGTGGAACGTTCTTC.

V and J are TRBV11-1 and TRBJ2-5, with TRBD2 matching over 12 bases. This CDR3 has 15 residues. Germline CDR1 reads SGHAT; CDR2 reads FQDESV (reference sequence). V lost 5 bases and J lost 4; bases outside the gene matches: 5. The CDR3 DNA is TGTGCCAGCAGCGAGACTAGCGGGAGATCAGAGACCCAGTACTTC. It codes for CASSETSGRSETQYF.

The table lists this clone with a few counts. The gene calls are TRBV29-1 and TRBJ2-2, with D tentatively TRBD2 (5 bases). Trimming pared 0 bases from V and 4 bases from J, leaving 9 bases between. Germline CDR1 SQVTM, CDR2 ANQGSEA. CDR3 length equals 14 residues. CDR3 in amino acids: CSVEDGIFTGELFF. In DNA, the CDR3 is TGCAGCGTTGAAGACGGGATATTCACCGGGGAGCTGTTTTTT.

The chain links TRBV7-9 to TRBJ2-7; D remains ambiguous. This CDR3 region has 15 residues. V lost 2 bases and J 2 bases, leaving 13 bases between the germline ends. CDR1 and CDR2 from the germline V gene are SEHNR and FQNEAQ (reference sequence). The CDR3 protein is CASSLIANPAYEQYF. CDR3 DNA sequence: TGTGCCAGCAGCTTAATTGCAAATCCAGCCTACGAGCAGTACTTC.

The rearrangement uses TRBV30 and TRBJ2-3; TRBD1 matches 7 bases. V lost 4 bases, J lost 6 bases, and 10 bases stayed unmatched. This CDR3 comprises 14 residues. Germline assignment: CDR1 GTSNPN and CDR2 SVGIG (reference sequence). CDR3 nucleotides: TGTGCCTGGACTACAGGGGTTTTTGGGGATACGCAGTATTTT. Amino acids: CAWTTGVFGDTQYF.

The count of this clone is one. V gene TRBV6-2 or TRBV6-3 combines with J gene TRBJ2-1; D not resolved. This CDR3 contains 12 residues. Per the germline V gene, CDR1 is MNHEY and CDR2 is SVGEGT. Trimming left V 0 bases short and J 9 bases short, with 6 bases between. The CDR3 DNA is TGTGCCAGCAGTTACTCTTCTAGTGAGCAGTTCTTC. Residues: CASSYSSSEQFF.

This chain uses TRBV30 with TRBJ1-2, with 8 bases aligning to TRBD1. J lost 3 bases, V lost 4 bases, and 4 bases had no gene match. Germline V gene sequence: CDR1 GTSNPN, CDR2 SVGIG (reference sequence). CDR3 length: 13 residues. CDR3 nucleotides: TGTGCCTGGACCGGACAGGGAGACTATGGCTACACCTTC. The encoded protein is CAWTGQGDYGYTF.